Reported below is one T cell receptor beta chain. Its cognate antigen is unknown. The study ran its PCR with 60 Vbeta and 13 Jbeta primers. The method was immunoSEQ multiplex PCR; TCRdb's version includes in-frame clones alone and lacks a portion of them. The sample lists fewer than 130,000 clones; around 85% were seen once. This sample stems from a study of cytomegalovirus exposure and HLA in healthy donors. Study-wide results and caveats: Among the most significant clusters, several appeared linked to common viral pathogens in a later analysis.

Germline CDR1 is MNHNY and CDR2 is SVGAGI (reference sequence). The CDR3 is made up of 15 amino acids. Losses at the gene ends were 0 bases for V and 6 bases for J; bases not matched to a gene: 8. The rearrangement uses TRBV6-6 and TRBJ2-7; 7 nucleotides align to TRBD2. This receptor was identified in a man aged 25-45 years in good health and CMV-seropositive. The sample taken for sequencing was PBMCs. CDR3 residues: CASSYSKGQRGEQYF. In nucleotides, the CDR3 is TGTGCCAGCAGTTACTCAAAGGGCCAGCGGGGCGAGCAGTACTTC.